This entry features one T cell receptor (beta chain) sequence. Its binding antigen is unknown. No much larger clonotype is one base removed from it; base qualities were not supplied. V sheds 8 bases and J sheds 3 bases, leaving 14 bases between their ends. Including the terminal cysteine and phenylalanine, the CDR3 comprises 13 residues. The kept DNA is CDR3 alone, 39 bases in frame from the first base. The germline V gene gives CDR1 as ENHRY and CDR2 as SYGVKD. This entry is derived from a study of T cell clonotyping in hematopoietic cell transplantation (dated by TCRdb to the early 2020s). Concerning the study at large: Recipient samples taken before transplant were obtained following cytoreduction. Patients were recruited between late 2015 and January 2017 and followed until September 2020 or death. A total of some 130 blood samples were gathered in the study from roughly 37 consecutive transplant recipients along with their related donors.

The time point label for this specimen denotes: recipient sample about 28 days before transplant, after cytoreduction. Blood samples were obtained from recipients approximately 28 days before transplant and at days 30, 100 and 180 after transplant. Using Nuclei Lysis Solution, genomic DNA was extracted from unfractionated peripheral blood mononuclear cells that were either fresh or cryopreserved. What the research found in general, with its limitations: Overlap with donor repertoires was found for only a small fraction of recipient repertoires, with over 95% found to appear de novo at the given depth. The sample size was limited, and because cells were not sorted, the contributions of CD4 and CD8 repertoires could not be separated. After transplant, TCR diversity in recipients dropped, and pathologically expanded clonotypes increased progressively from day 30 to day 180. Inverse Simpson Index values from donors and from recipients before transplant predicted broader TCR repertoire diversity after transplant.

TCR beta CDR3 regions were amplified from genomic DNA with the immunoSEQ assay, a bias-controlled multiplex PCR using V- and J-specific primers. A proprietary barcode and Illumina adapter sequences were added to the CDR3 amplicons in a second PCR step. An Illumina MiSeq instrument was used to sequence the CDR3 libraries. The original methods were these. immunoSEQ Analyzer 3.0 was used for export and quality control, with R Bioconductor and Immunarch used for downstream analyses. Only productive rearrangements in the normalized downsampled data set went into calculating the repertoire metrics. Clonotypes larger than 5 templates in the normalized cohort were defined as pathologically expanded. The Inverse Simpson Index was used to measure repertoire diversity. To capture all clonotypes, CMV-specificity analyses were performed on the non-normalized data set. The source is immuneACCESS, and TCRdb retained only in-frame sequences with V and J called. Part of the clones is not carried over; for the studies checked, unresolved V genes explain less than half of this, and the remainder is unexplained. V, J and clone size are taken as reported in that table, and D and trimming were inferred from the DNA itself. Recorded for this sample are 11,000 or so clones; around 90% of them occurred a single time. Approximately 13% of the sample comes from the top ten.

The specimen comprised peripheral blood mononuclear cells, sampled before stem cell transplant. The sequence was collected from a woman aged 40-49 years with acute myeloid leukemia. Some clones in this sample may be carry-over from other donors' samples. The V and J genes are TRBV10-3 and TRBJ2-7; possibly the D gene is TRBD2, per 6 matching bases. DNA sequence: TGTGCCATCCTGGAGGGGCGGGGCTACGAGCAGTACTTC. Its product reads: CAILEGRGYEQYF.